One and the same sample provided the 32 T cell receptor beta chains below, sequenced in a study of OX40 agonist ivuxolimab in advanced cancers. Data came from immunoSEQ multiplex PCR; TCRdb stores just in-frame clones and leaves some out. The sample contains tens of thousands of clones, approximately 89% of which appear only once. The sample consisted of CD4+ or CD8+ T cells sorted from blood, taken in a trial of the OX40 agonist ivuxolimab. Source of these receptors: an adult with an advanced solid tumor such as melanoma, head and neck, liver or kidney cancer.

The DNA of the CDR3 is TGTGCCAGTAGTAAAAACCGGGACTTCCCACTTTACAATGAGCAGTTCTTC. As protein: CASSKNRDFPLYNEQFF. The chain couples TRBV19 to TRBJ2-1; maybe TRBD2 (6 bases). Germline CDR1 LNHDA, CDR2 SQIVND (reference sequence). CDR3 size: 17 residues. Trimming took off 4 bases at V and 4 bases at J, with 20 bases between the two ends.

This chain links TRBV15 with TRBJ1-5; the D gene is possibly TRBD1 (5 bases). The CDR3 contains 15 residues. V lost 5 bases and J 2 bases, leaving 13 bases between the germline ends. Germline loops: CDR1 LNHNV, CDR2 YYDKDF (reference sequence). This CDR3 is CATSGAGTRNQPQHF. CDR3 nucleotides: TGTGCCACCAGCGGGGCGGGTACTCGCAATCAGCCCCAGCATTTT.

This chain uses TRBV6-5 with TRBJ1-2; a weak D match, TRBD1 (5 bases). The CDR3 runs 15 residues. Trimming took 5 bases from V and 6 from J, leaving 19 bases between them. CDR1 is MNHEY and CDR2 is SVGAGI in the germline V gene. The CDR3 sequence: CASSPLSGGHNGYTF. CDR3 sequence (DNA): TGTGCCAGCAGTCCACTGTCGGGGGGTCATAATGGCTACACCTTC.

The genes are TRBV28 and TRBJ2-7; 12 bases fit TRBD2. V dropped 6 bases and J dropped 3; count of bases not matched to a gene: 9. Germline V gene lookup returns CDR1 MDHEN and CDR2 SYDVKM. CDR3 length: 16 amino acids. This CDR3 reads CASSPYRLAGDYEQYV. The CDR3 region has the DNA TGTGCCAGCAGCCCCTACCGACTAGCGGGGGACTACGAGCAGTACGTC.

This chain's CDR3 is CATSIVVGEQFF. The CDR3 DNA sequence: TGTGCCACCAGCATTGTGGTCGGCGAGCAGTTCTTC. V is TRBV15 and J is TRBJ2-1; D is uncertain. Germline-derived CDR1 and CDR2 are LNHNV and YYDKDF (reference sequence). Trimming removed 4 bases from V and 10 bases from J, with 11 bases in between. The CDR3 loop spans 12 amino acids.

This clone showed up just once. The J gene is TRBJ2-4, the V gene TRBV13; TRBD1 matches 8 bases. The germline V gene encodes CDR1 PRHDT and CDR2 FYEKMQ (reference sequence). CDR3 size: 15 residues. V lost 4 bases, J lost 9 bases, and 11 bases stayed unmatched. The CDR3 sequence: CASSSRTGWGGIQYF. Here the CDR3 DNA reads TGTGCCAGCAGCTCAAGGACAGGGTGGGGTGGCATTCAGTACTTC.

The V gene is TRBV5-1, the J gene TRBJ2-2; D may be TRBD1 (5 bases). V shed 3 bases and J shed 7 bases, with 10 bases lying between them. The length of the CDR3 is 13 residues. Germline lookup yields CDR1 SGHRS and CDR2 YFSETQ. CDR3 DNA sequence: TGCGCCAGCAGCTCCCAGGGTCACGGGGAGCTGTTTTTT. It yields the protein CASSSQGHGELFF.

This chain uses TRBV10-2 with TRBJ2-6; D remains ambiguous. The CDR3 covers 11 residues. In germline, CDR1 is WSHSY, CDR2 SAAADI. The V end lost 5 bases, the J end lost 5 bases, and 1 base lay between the germline ends. CDR3 bases: TGCGCCAGCAGTCGGGCCAACGTCCTGACTTTC. Its protein product is CASSRANVLTF.

This rearrangement joins TRBV27 to TRBJ1-2; TRBD1 is a possible D gene (5 bases). Germline V gene sequence: CDR1 MNHEY, CDR2 SMNVEV (reference sequence). CDR3 length: 22 amino acids. Trimming took off 0 bases at V and 4 bases at J, with 33 bases between the two ends. The CDR3 region has the DNA TGTGCCAGCAGTTTATCCCGCGGGCGACCGCGCCCAGTGGAGGGGCGGGGCTATGGCTACACCTTC. Its protein product is CASSLSRGRPRPVEGRGYGYTF.

The genes are TRBV27 and TRBJ2-7; D unclear. The CDR3 totals 14 residues. Germline lookup yields CDR1 MNHEY and CDR2 SMNVEV (reference sequence). The V end was cut by 3 bases, the J end by 2 bases, with 11 bases between. The CDR3 spells CASSFGPGTYEQYF. DNA for the CDR3: TGTGCCAGCAGTTTTGGTCCTGGCACCTACGAGCAGTACTTC.

A single count supports this clone. The chain links TRBV7-3 to TRBJ1-2; D is unclear. V lost 5 bases and J lost 1, with 14 bases in between. CDR3 size: 15 residues. Germline CDR1 SGHTA, CDR2 FQGTGA. In DNA form, the CDR3 reads TGTGCCAGCAGCCCCACCGCCGGAAATAACTATGGCTACACCTTC. The encoded protein is CASSPTAGNNYGYTF.

The J gene is TRBJ2-2, the V gene TRBV5-1; 7 bases agree with TRBD1. V was clipped by 5 bases and J by 9 bases; unmatched bases: 7. The CDR3 loop spans 13 amino acids. Germline CDR1 SGHRS, CDR2 YFSETQ. CDR3 nucleotide sequence: TGCGCCAGCAGTCAAGACAGGGAGCGGGAGCTGTTTTTT. Translation: CASSQDRERELFF.

This clone was seen a few times. The V and J genes are TRBV19 and TRBJ2-7, with D possibly matching TRBD2 (6 bases). The ends were cut back, 1 base at V and 5 bases at J, with 12 bases in the middle. CDR3 length equals 14 residues. Germline CDR1 reads LNHDA; CDR2 reads SQIVND (reference sequence). For the CDR3, the DNA is TGTGCCAGTAGTATAGCCGGGAGAGGCGACGAGCAGTACGTC. It encodes CASSIAGRGDEQYV.

The rearrangement uses TRBV19 and TRBJ2-3; a possible D gene is TRBD2 (5 bases). Trimming took off 1 base at V and 9 bases at J, with 26 bases between the two ends. CDR1 LNHDA and CDR2 SQIVND come from the germline V gene (reference sequence). CDR3 size: 18 residues. The CDR3 coding sequence is TGTGCCAGTAGTATAGGGACTTTAGCAACCCGGAGTGGAGAGACGCAGTATTTT. Translated, it gives CASSIGTLATRSGETQYF.

The chain has TRBV15 and TRBJ2-1; a weak D match, TRBD2 (5 bases). This CDR3 has 17 residues. V gave up 0 bases and J gave up 5 bases, with 17 bases separating them. CDR1 LNHNV and CDR2 YYDKDF come from the germline V gene (reference sequence). In DNA form, the CDR3 reads TGTGCCACCAGCAGAGATTGGTCGAGCGGCCATAACAATGAGCAGTTCTTC. This translates into CATSRDWSSGHNNEQFF.

CDR3 sequence (DNA): TGCGCCAGCAGCACCAGGGGGCTAAGCACAGATACGCAGTATTTT. It yields the protein CASSTRGLSTDTQYF. V is TRBV5-1 and J is TRBJ2-3, with 8 nucleotides matching TRBD1. V lost 4 bases, J lost 0 bases, and 4 bases stayed unmatched. Germline values: CDR1 SGHRS, CDR2 YFSETQ. CDR3 size: 15 residues.

About this clone: An end of the junction differs from the germline gene, which may be a read error. The chain employs TRBV5-1 and TRBJ2-2, with D perhaps TRBD1 (6 bases). CDR3 size: 15 residues. Looked up from germline, CDR1 is SGHRS and CDR2 is YFSETQ. CDR3 loop: CASSLDPGAGGELFF. CDR3 sequence (DNA): TGTGCCAGCAGCTTAGATCCAGGGGCTGGCGGGGAGCTGTTTTTT.

The J gene is TRBJ1-1, the V gene TRBV28, with D possibly matching TRBD1 (5 bases). V lost 5 bases and J lost 5, with 24 bases in between. The length of the CDR3 is 17 residues. Germline assignment: CDR1 MDHEN and CDR2 SYDVKM. The CDR3 reads CASSGPSTGTRGTEAFF. CDR3 sequence (DNA): TGTGCCAGCAGTGGCCCTTCAACCGGGACCCGAGGGACTGAAGCTTTCTTT.

The chain couples TRBV7-6 to TRBJ2-3; 8 bases are shared with TRBD2. J gave up 0 bases and V 1 base, and 6 bases lay outside the gene matches. This CDR3 region has 17 residues. CDR1 is SGHVS and CDR2 is FNYEAQ in the germline V gene. Here the CDR3 reads CASSLGPGGASTDTQYF. CDR3 nucleotides: TGTGCCAGCAGCTTAGGGCCGGGAGGGGCCAGCACAGATACGCAGTATTTT.

The chain employs TRBV5-4 and TRBJ1-6; D uncertain. The germline V gene has CDR1 SGHNT and CDR2 YYREEE (reference sequence). This CDR3 region has 12 residues. Between the trimmed V and J ends, which lost 4 bases and 6 bases, there was a span of 5 bases. DNA for the CDR3: TGTGCCAGCAGCGCCAGTAATTCACCCCTCCACTTT. This sequence encodes CASSASNSPLHF. Full variable domain (rest looked up from reference TRBV5-4 and TRBJ1-6): ETGVTQSPTHLIKTRGQQVTLRCSSQSGHNTVSWYQQALGQGPQFIFQYYREEENGRGNFPPRFSGLQFPNYSSELNVNALELDDSALYLCASSASNSPLHFGNGTRLTVT.

The rearrangement joins TRBV10-3 to TRBJ2-5; 10 positions match TRBD1. The CDR3 length is 15 residues. With V trimmed by 7 bases and J by 5 bases, 10 bases remained unmatched. Germline lookup yields CDR1 ENHRY and CDR2 SYGVKD. The CDR3 spells CAITPGTGVFETQYF. CDR3 sequence (DNA): TGTGCCATCACTCCCGGGACAGGGGTTTTCGAGACCCAGTACTTC.

A single count supports this clone. This rearrangement joins TRBV19 to TRBJ2-1; D uncertain. Per germline, CDR1 LNHDA and CDR2 SQIVND (reference sequence). CDR3 length: 15 residues. V was cut by 1 base and J by 1 base, with 8 bases left in between. CDR3 residues: CASSIVAGSYNEQFF. CDR3 DNA: TGTGCCAGTAGTATAGTAGCCGGGTCCTACAATGAGCAGTTCTTC. The complete variable domain, with remaining parts taken from reference TRBV19 and TRBJ2-1, reads DGGITQSPKYLFRKEGQNVTLSCEQNLNHDAMYWYRQDPGQGLRLIYYSQIVNDFQKGDIAEGYSVSREKKESFPLTVTSAQKNPTAFYLCASSIVAGSYNEQFFGPGTRLTVL.

This chain connects TRBV6-5 to TRBJ1-1; 8 bases are shared with TRBD1. Germline-derived CDR1 and CDR2 are MNHEY and SVGAGI. The CDR3 is 13 amino acids. J gave up 5 bases and V 8 bases, and 7 bases lay outside the gene matches. As DNA, the CDR3 is TGTGCCAGCGGACAGGGTACTGGAACTGAAGCTTTCTTT. Encoded protein: CASGQGTGTEAFF.

The CDR3 nucleotides read TGTGCCAGCAGCTTAGTACTACAGGGGACAGGCTACACCTTC. The encoded protein is CASSLVLQGTGYTF. V and J are TRBV7-2 and TRBJ1-2, with TRBD1 identical over 7 bases. The CDR3 runs to 14 residues. Looked up from germline, CDR1 is SGHTA and CDR2 is FQGNSA. Germline trimming cut 1 base from V and 8 bases from J; bases unmatched to any gene: 7.

The chain is built from TRBV6-5 and TRBJ2-1, with TRBD2 matching over 7 bases. The germline V gene encodes CDR1 MNHEY and CDR2 SVGAGI. J gave up 7 bases and V 2 bases, and 11 bases lay outside the gene matches. The CDR3 contains 16 residues. The CDR3 region has the DNA TGTGCCAGCAGTTACGGAGGGAGGGCCCGTTTTAATGAGCAGTTCTTC. Encoded protein: CASSYGGRARFNEQFF.

This clone has only one observation. The V and J genes are TRBV6-6 and TRBJ2-4; D possibly corresponds to TRBD2 (5 bases). The CDR3 is made up of 16 amino acids. In germline, CDR1 is MNHNY, CDR2 SVGAGI (reference sequence). V lost 5 bases to trimming and J lost 1 base, with 15 bases between them. CDR3 DNA: TGTGCCAGCAGTATGGGAGCCGGTACGGCCAAAAACATTCAGTACTTC. Translating gives CASSMGAGTAKNIQYF.

The table lists this clone with a count of one. The chain combines TRBV19 with TRBJ2-2; 9 nucleotides agree with TRBD1. Germline V CDR1 and CDR2: LNHDA, SQIVND (reference sequence). CDR3 length equals 21 residues. With 6 bases clipped from V and 4 bases from J, the junction kept 24 bases outside the gene matches. In DNA, the CDR3 is TGTGCCAGTAGAAGTACGCCGGGACAGGGAATATCAGGGTCGACCACCGGGGAGCTGTTTTTT. This encodes CASRSTPGQGISGSTTGELFF.

The rearrangement links TRBV5-4 to TRBJ2-7, with no clear D. Between the trimmed V and J ends, which lost 2 bases and 3 bases, there was a span of 6 bases. CDR3 size: 12 residues. Per the germline V gene, CDR1 is SGHNT and CDR2 is YYREEE (reference sequence). CDR3 DNA: TGTGCCAGCAGCTTATCGCACTACGAGCAGTACTTC. Protein product: CASSLSHYEQYF.

This clone has a handful of counts. The rearrangement links TRBV18 to TRBJ2-1; possibly TRBD2 for D (5 bases). The CDR3 consists of 13 residues. The germline CDR1 and CDR2 sequences are KGHSH and LQKENI. V lost 0 bases and J lost 8, with 8 bases in between. CDR3 sequence (DNA): TGTGCCAGCTCACCACCGGGAGTCGATGAGCAGTTCTTC. It encodes CASSPPGVDEQFF. The full variable domain, its missing parts supplied by reference TRBV18 and TRBJ2-1, is NAGVMQNPRHLVRRRGQEARLRCSPMKGHSHVYWYRQLPEEGLKFMVYLQKENIIDESGMPKERFSAEFPKEGPSILRIQQVVRGDSAAYFCASSPPGVDEQFFGPGTRLTVL.

The CDR3 region is CASSYGVTGDSPLHF. Written as DNA, the CDR3 is TGTGCCAGCAGTTACGGCGTGACAGGCGATTCACCCCTCCACTTT. The chain employs TRBV6-5 and TRBJ1-6; a possible D gene is TRBD1 (6 bases). This CDR3 has 15 residues. V shed 2 bases and J shed 8 bases, with 13 bases lying between them. Germline CDR1 MNHEY, CDR2 SVGAGI.

The rearrangement uses TRBV6-6 and TRBJ1-5; weak D call: TRBD1 (6 bases). Trimming removed 2 bases at V and 4 bases at J, with 6 bases between. CDR1 is MNHNY and CDR2 is SVGAGI in the germline V gene (reference sequence). The CDR3 has 13 amino acids. This CDR3 is CASSYRGNQPQHF. As DNA, the CDR3 is TGTGCCAGCAGTTACAGGGGGAATCAGCCCCAGCATTTT.

The CDR3 DNA reads as TGCGCCAGCAGCTTTGTAGGATACAATGAGCAGTTCTTC. Amino acids: CASSFVGYNEQFF. This chain connects TRBV5-1 to TRBJ2-1, with D uncertain. Looked up from germline, CDR1 is SGHRS and CDR2 is YFSETQ. Trimming left V 2 bases short and J 4 bases short, with 7 bases between. This CDR3 comprises 13 residues.